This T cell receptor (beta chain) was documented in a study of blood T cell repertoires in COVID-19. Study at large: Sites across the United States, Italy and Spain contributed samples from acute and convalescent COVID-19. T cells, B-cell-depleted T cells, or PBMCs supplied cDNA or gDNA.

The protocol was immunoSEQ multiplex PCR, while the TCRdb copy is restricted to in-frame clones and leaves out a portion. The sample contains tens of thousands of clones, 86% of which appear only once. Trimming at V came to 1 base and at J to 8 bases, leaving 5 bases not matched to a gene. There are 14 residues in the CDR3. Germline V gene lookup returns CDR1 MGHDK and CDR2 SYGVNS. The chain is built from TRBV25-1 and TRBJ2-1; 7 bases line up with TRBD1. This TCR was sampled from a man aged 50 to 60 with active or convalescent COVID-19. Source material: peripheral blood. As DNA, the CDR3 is TGTGCCAGCAGTGAATCACAGGGGATTTATGAGCAGTTCTTC. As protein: CASSESQGIYEQFF.